This TCR beta chain comes out of a study of blood T cell repertoires in COVID-19. About the research overall: The analysed material was cDNA or gDNA that came from T cells, B-cell-depleted T cells, or PBMCs.

In the original processing: Amplification from reference gene primers served as the basis for estimated nucleated cell counts. Clones were read by immunoSEQ multiplex PCR, and TCRdb kept only the in-frame ones, dropping some. The V and J calls and clone size were taken over from that table, and D and trimming were inferred from the DNA. The sample yields more than 80,000 clones, approximately 70% seen once. Germline V gives CDR1 SNHLY, CDR2 FYNNEI. This CDR3 contains 13 residues. The V end was cut by 5 bases, the J end by 1 base, with 8 bases between. Comments on this clone: Other nucleotide sequences from this sample produce the same CDR3.

What was sequenced was peripheral blood. V is TRBV2 and J is TRBJ1-1, with D unresolved. This clonotype was obtained from a woman aged 60 to 75 in a cohort sampled during active or convalescent COVID-19. CDR3 nucleotides: TGTGCCAGCAGTAATGATAGGAACACTGAAGCTTTCTTT. Protein: CASSNDRNTEAFF.